This T cell receptor (beta chain) was profiled in a study of T cell changes during pregnancy in multiple sclerosis. Profiling relied on immunoSEQ multiplex PCR, and the TCRdb table lists in-frame clones only, not all of them. This table holds some 41,000 clones, 89% found once. The germline gives CDR1 SNHLY, CDR2 FYNNEI. V lost 8 bases, J lost 5 bases, and 5 bases stayed unmatched. The CDR3 extends over 16 amino acids. This clone was seen once. This TCR was sampled from a female donor with multiple sclerosis, enrolled in a pregnancy study. The rearrangement uses TRBV2 and TRBJ2-2; 16 nucleotides match TRBD2. This material consisted of CD4+ T cells from peripheral blood mononuclear cells, taken after pregnancy. The CDR3, as DNA: TGTGCCAGCGGTATGGGACTAGCGGGAGGGACCGGGGAGCTGTTTTTT. Translated, it gives CASGMGLAGGTGELFF.